The 14 T cell receptor beta chains below were found in one sample sequenced in a study of T cells after yellow fever vaccination. TCRdb processed the 5' RACE reads anew with MiXCR; each CDR3 protein has one entry. The sample includes 350,000 or so distinct CDR3 sequences, 7% to 10% of them seen just once. Sample: PBMCs, taken about 49 days after the first yellow fever vaccination. The source of these receptors is a man between 18 and 35 years old who received the YFV17D yellow fever vaccine.

This clonotype was seen a few times. The chain couples TRBV2 to TRBJ2-2, with TRBD2 as a possible D gene (7 bases). With 1 base removed from V and 3 bases from J, the gap between germline ends came to 9 bases. The CDR3 totals 15 residues. CDR1 is SNHLY, CDR2 FYNNEI, per germline. Here the CDR3 DNA reads TGTGCCAGCAGTGAAGAGGGGGGGTACACCGGGGAGCTGTTTTTT. Protein: CASSEEGGYTGELFF.

The chain carries TRBV20-1 and TRBJ1-5, with 7 bases fitting TRBD1. V was clipped by 6 bases and J by 3 bases; unmatched bases: 20. This CDR3 spans 18 amino acids. In germline, CDR1 is DFQATT, CDR2 SNEGSKA (reference sequence). CDR3 in amino acids: CSALRGGTGLVSNQPQHF. As DNA, the CDR3 is TGCAGTGCCCTCAGGGGGGGGACCGGTCTGGTCTCCAATCAGCCCCAGCATTTT.

This clonotype occurred a few times. The chain uses TRBV18 and TRBJ1-2; 10 bases line up with TRBD1. The CDR3 loop spans 17 amino acids. Germline V lookup: CDR1 KGHSH, CDR2 LQKENI. V trimming: 2 bases; J trimming: 2 bases; junction bases outside the gene matches: 8. The CDR3 is CASSPIRQGAQNYGYTF. Here the CDR3 DNA reads TGTGCCAGCTCACCAATACGACAGGGGGCTCAAAACTATGGCTACACCTTC.

This clonotype has more than one count but fewer than ten. The rearrangement links TRBV7-2 to TRBJ2-1; 8 bases line up with TRBD2. The length of the CDR3 is 15 residues. Trimming cost V 2 bases and J 4 bases; bases outside gene matches: 4. Germline lookup yields CDR1 SGHTA and CDR2 FQGNSA. The CDR3 sequence: CASSLQAGEYNEQFF. The CDR3 bases are TGTGCCAGCAGCTTACAAGCGGGGGAATACAATGAGCAGTTCTTC.

The chain combines TRBV30 with TRBJ2-2; 8 bases are shared with TRBD2. The CDR3 extends over 13 amino acids. The trim removed 4 bases at V and 4 bases at J, leaving 2 bases unmatched. Germline V gene data show CDR1 as GTSNPN and CDR2 as SVGIG (reference sequence). For the CDR3, the DNA is TGTGCCTGGACCAGCGGGGGCACCGGGGAGCTGTTTTTT. Protein: CAWTSGGTGELFF. Combining the CDR3 with reference TRBV30 and TRBJ2-2 gives the whole variable domain SQTIHQWPATLVQPVGSPLSLECTVEGTSNPNLYWYRQAAGRGLQLLFYSVGIGQISSEVPQNLSASRPQDRQFILSSKKLLLSDSGFYLCAWTSGGTGELFFGEGSRLTVL.

The chain carries TRBV23-1 and TRBJ2-5, with D perhaps TRBD1 (6 bases). TRBV23-1 falls under the ORF class, with uncertain function. Trimming stripped 0 bases from V and 0 bases from J, with 17 bases between. This CDR3 spans 18 amino acids. DNA of the CDR3: TGCGCCAGCAGTCAATCGGAACGGACAGCCATATACCAAGAGACCCAGTACTTC. It specifies CASSQSERTAIYQETQYF.

This clonotype has at least ten counts. This chain joins TRBV11-2 and TRBJ1-2; no clear D gene. The CDR3 consists of 13 residues. The V gene's germline CDR1 is SGHAT and CDR2 FQNNGV. V was shortened by 5 bases and J by 8 bases, with 15 bases between the two germline ends. CDR3 in amino acids: CASSPQEYRGYTF. Written as DNA, the CDR3 is TGTGCCAGCAGCCCCCAGGAGTACCGCGGCTACACCTTC.

This chain links TRBV2 with TRBJ1-6; maybe TRBD1 (6 bases). The CDR3 totals 14 residues. From germline, CDR1 is SNHLY and CDR2 FYNNEI. Trimming stripped 6 bases from V and 7 bases from J, with 13 bases between. The CDR3 coding sequence is TGTGCCAGCAGCGAGAGGAGGGGGAATTCACCCCTCCACTTT. Translation: CASSERRGNSPLHF.

The chain employs TRBV11-2 and TRBJ1-4; 7 bases fit TRBD1. In germline, CDR1 is SGHAT, CDR2 FQNNGV. CDR3 length: 18 residues. V lost 4 bases to trimming and J lost 3 bases; unmatched junction nucleotides: 14. CDR3 sequence: CASSSYRRQGSANEKLFF. CDR3 coding DNA: TGTGCCAGCAGCTCCTATCGGAGACAGGGTAGCGCTAATGAAAAACTGTTTTTT.

This clonotype was detected ten times or more. V is TRBV20-1 and J is TRBJ2-3, with 8 bases aligning to TRBD1. This CDR3 is built from 15 residues. Germline V gene lookup returns CDR1 DFQATT and CDR2 SNEGSKA (reference sequence). V gave up 1 base and J gave up 4 bases; unmatched junction bases: 7. The CDR3 sequence: CSARGGQGAPDTQYF. CDR3 coding DNA: TGCAGTGCTAGAGGAGGACAGGGCGCGCCAGATACGCAGTATTTT.

This chain links TRBV5-1 with TRBJ1-1; D is undetermined. V lost 4 bases and J lost 3, with 13 bases in between. Germline loops: CDR1 SGHRS, CDR2 YFSETQ. CDR3 length: 14 amino acids. The CDR3 is CASSPTSQDTEAFF. CDR3 DNA: TGCGCCAGCAGCCCTACTTCCCAGGACACTGAAGCTTTCTTT.

This clonotype occurred many times. The CDR3 coding sequence is TGCGCCAGCAGCCAAGATGCGGGCCGGGCCAAAAACATTCAGTACTTC. This translates into CASSQDAGRAKNIQYF. The V and J genes are TRBV4-1 and TRBJ2-4; tentative D call: TRBD2 (5 bases). The V end was cut by 0 bases, the J end by 1 base, with 10 bases between. The CDR3 has 16 amino acids. Germline CDR1 MGHRA, CDR2 YSYEKL.

This clonotype turned up a few times. The genes are TRBV19 and TRBJ1-1, with 9 bases matching TRBD1. This CDR3 spans 16 amino acids. With 0 bases clipped from V and 3 bases from J, the junction kept 5 bases outside the gene matches. Germline V gene data show CDR1 as LNHDA and CDR2 as SQIVND (reference sequence). The CDR3 nucleotides read TGTGCCAGTAGTATAGATCGGGACAGGGCGCACACTGAAGCTTTCTTT. It specifies CASSIDRDRAHTEAFF.

This clonotype was observed a handful of times. The rearrangement joins TRBV7-9 to TRBJ1-5; D gene uncertain. The CDR3 totals 14 residues. V lost 5 bases, J lost 4 bases, and 12 bases lay in between. CDR1 SEHNR and CDR2 FQNEAQ come from the germline V gene (reference sequence). CDR3 sequence reads: CASSQTTANQPQHF. The CDR3 nucleotides read TGTGCCAGCAGCCAAACTACAGCAAATCAGCCCCAGCATTTT.